The clone carrying this T cell receptor beta chain was seen a handful of times. Its antigen is unidentified. Other DNA sequences from this sample encode an identical CDR3 as well. The data stem from a study of shared clonotypes between healthy human individuals. The CDR3 is 14 residues long. Per the germline V gene, CDR1 is SGHRS and CDR2 is YFSETQ. With 0 bases removed from V and 2 bases from J, the gap between germline ends came to 8 bases. Whole-study findings and limits: Of the naive CD4 clonotypes, around 5.2% were shared across a few donors.

Data came from immunoSEQ multiplex PCR; TCRdb stores just in-frame clones and leaves some out. The table shows 2.3 million or so clones, with approximately 95% occurring only once. This receptor was taken from a man younger than 30 in good health. Some clones in this sample may be carry-over from other donors' samples. The sample was naive CD4+ T cells from PBMCs. Subset described: CD45RA+ positively selected. This sequence joins TRBV5-1 and TRBJ2-5; no definite D call. DNA of the CDR3: TGCGCCAGCAGCTTGGTGGGCAGGCAAGAGACCCAGTACTTC. Translated, it gives CASSLVGRQETQYF.